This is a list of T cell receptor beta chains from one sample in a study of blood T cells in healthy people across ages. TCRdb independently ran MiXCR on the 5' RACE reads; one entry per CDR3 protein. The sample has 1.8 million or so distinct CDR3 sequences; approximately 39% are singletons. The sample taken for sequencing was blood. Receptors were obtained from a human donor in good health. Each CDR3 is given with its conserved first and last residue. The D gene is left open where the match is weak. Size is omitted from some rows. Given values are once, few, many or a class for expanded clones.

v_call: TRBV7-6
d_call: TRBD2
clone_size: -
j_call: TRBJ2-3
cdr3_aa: CASSYTSGGQDTQYF
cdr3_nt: TGTGCCAGCAGCTATACGAGCGGGGGGCAAGATACGCAGTATTTT

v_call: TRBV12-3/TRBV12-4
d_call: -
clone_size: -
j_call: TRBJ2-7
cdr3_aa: CASRTFTGSSYEQYF
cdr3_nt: TGTGCCAGCAGAACGTTCACAGGGAGCTCCTACGAGCAGTACTTC

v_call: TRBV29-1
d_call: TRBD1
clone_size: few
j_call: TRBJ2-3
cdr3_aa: CSVERDRGTDTQYF
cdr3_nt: TGCAGCGTTGAACGGGACAGAGGAACAGATACGCAGTATTTT

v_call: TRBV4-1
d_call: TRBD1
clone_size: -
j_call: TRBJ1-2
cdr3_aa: CAGSQEGTGGNYGYTF
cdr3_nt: TGCGCCGGCAGCCAAGAAGGGACAGGGGGCAACTATGGCTACACCTTC

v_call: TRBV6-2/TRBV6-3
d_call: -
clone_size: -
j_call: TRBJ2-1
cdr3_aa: CASSYLAAYNEQFF
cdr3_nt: TGTGCCAGCAGTTACTTAGCAGCCTACAATGAGCAGTTCTTC

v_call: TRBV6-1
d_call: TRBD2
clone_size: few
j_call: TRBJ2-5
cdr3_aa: CASSGFSGGAEAQYF
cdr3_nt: TGTGCCAGCAGCGGTTTTAGCGGGGGGGCAGAGGCCCAGTACTTC

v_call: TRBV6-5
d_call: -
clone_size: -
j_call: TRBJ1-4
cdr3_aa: CASSYSASATNEKLFF
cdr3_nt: TGTGCCAGCAGTTACTCGGCGTCAGCAACTAATGAAAAACTGTTTTTT

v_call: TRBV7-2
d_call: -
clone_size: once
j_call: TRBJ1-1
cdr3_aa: CASSSHGGTNTEAFF
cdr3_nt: TGTGCCAGCAGCTCCCATGGGGGGACGAACACTGAAGCTTTCTTT

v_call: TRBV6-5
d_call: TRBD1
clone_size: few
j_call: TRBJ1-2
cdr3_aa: CASRPPETGGTGYTF
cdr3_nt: TGTGCCAGCAGGCCCCCCGAGACAGGGGGCACTGGCTACACCTTC

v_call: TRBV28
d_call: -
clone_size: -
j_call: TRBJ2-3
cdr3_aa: CASSWDSLTDTQYF
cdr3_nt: TGTGCCAGCAGTTGGGACTCCCTGACAGATACGCAGTATTTT

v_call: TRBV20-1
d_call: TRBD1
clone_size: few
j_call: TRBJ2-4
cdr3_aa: CSARDSGQGTYEEQYF
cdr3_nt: TGCAGTGCTAGAGATAGCGGACAGGGGACCTATGAGGAGCAGTACTTC

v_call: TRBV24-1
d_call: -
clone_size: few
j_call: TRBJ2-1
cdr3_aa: CATSDRLGNEQFF
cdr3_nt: TGTGCCACCAGTGACCGCCTGGGTAATGAGCAGTTCTTC

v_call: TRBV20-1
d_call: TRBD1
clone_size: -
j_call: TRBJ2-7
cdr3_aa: CSARSLRGQGVEQYF
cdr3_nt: TGCAGTGCTAGATCCCTTCGGGGACAGGGCGTCGAGCAGTACTTC

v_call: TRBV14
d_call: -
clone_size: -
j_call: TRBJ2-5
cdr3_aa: CASSQGWGTETQYF
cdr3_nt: TGTGCCAGCAGCCAGGGGTGGGGGACGGAGACCCAGTACTTC

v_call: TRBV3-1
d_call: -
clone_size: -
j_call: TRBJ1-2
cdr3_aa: CASSLRLSSYGYTF
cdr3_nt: TGTGCCAGCAGCCTAAGACTATCCTCCTATGGCTACACCTTC

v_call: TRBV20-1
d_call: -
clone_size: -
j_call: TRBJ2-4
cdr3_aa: CSARSREVKNIQYF
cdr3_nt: TGCAGTGCTAGAAGCAGGGAAGTCAAAAACATTCAGTACTTC

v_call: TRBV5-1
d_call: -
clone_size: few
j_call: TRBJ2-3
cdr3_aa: CAGSLGSFRTDTQYF
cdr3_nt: TGCGCCGGCAGCTTGGGTTCCTTTCGCACAGATACGCAGTATTTT

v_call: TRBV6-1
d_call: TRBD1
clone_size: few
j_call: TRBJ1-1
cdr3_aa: CASRTTLATGGALYTEAFF
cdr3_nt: TGTGCCAGCAGAACCACCCTAGCTACAGGGGGCGCCTTATACACTGAAGCTTTCTTT

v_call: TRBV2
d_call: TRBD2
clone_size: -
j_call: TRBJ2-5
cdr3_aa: CASSEASGGALQETQYF
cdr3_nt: TGTGCCAGCAGTGAAGCTAGCGGGGGGGCCCTCCAAGAGACCCAGTACTTC

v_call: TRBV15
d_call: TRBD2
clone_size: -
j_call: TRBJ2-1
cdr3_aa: CATSSKREVVNNEQFF
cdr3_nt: TGTGCCACCAGCAGCAAGCGGGAGGTGGTAAACAATGAGCAGTTCTTC

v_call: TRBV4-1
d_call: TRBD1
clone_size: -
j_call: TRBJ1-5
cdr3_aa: CASSQDHPRQGQPQHF
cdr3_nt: TGCGCCAGCAGCCAAGATCACCCGAGACAGGGACAGCCCCAGCATTTT

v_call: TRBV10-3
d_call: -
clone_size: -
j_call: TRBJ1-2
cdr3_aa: CAISESRAENYGYTF
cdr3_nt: TGTGCCATCAGTGAGTCCCGTGCGGAAAACTATGGCTACACCTTC

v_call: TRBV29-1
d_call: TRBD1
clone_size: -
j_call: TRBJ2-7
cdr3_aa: CSVVQGVYSYEQYF
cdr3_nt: TGCAGCGTTGTTCAGGGGGTCTACTCCTACGAGCAGTACTTC

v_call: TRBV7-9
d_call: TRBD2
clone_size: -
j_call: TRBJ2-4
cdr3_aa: CASSSNGGKAKNIQYF
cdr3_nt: TGTGCCAGCAGCTCGAACGGGGGGAAAGCCAAAAACATTCAGTACTTC

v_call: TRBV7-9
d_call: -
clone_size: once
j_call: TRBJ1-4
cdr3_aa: CASSSYAGMEKLFF
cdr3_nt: TGTGCCAGCAGCTCGTACGCCGGGATGGAAAAACTGTTTTTT

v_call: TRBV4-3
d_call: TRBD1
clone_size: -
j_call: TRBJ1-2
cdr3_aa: CASSQDKGAIHGYTF
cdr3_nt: TGCGCCAGCAGCCAAGATAAGGGGGCGATCCATGGCTACACCTTC

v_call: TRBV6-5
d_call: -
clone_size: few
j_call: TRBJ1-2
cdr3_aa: CASSYSFSSRGDNYGYTF
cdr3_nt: TGTGCCAGCAGTTACTCTTTTTCCTCCAGAGGGGACAACTATGGCTACACCTTC

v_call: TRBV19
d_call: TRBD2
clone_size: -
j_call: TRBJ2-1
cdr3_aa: CASSIGAGRTNEQFF
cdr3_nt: TGTGCCAGTAGTATCGGAGCGGGACGGACGAATGAGCAGTTCTTC

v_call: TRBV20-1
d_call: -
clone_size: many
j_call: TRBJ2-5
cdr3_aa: CSAAKEGEGQETQYF
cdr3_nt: TGCAGTGCTGCGAAGGAGGGGGAGGGGCAAGAGACCCAGTACTTC

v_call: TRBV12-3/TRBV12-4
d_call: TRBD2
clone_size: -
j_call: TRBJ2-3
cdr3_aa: CASSQAGVSTDTQYF
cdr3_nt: TGTGCCAGCAGCCAAGCGGGGGTTAGCACTGATACGCAGTATTTT

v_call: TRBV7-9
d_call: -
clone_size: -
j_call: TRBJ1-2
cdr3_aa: CASSLRNQASMNYGYTF
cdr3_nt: TGTGCCAGCAGCTTAAGAAACCAGGCCTCGATGAACTATGGCTACACCTTC

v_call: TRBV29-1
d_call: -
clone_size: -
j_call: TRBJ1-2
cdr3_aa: CGVEDDSGVKDYGYTF
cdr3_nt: TGCGGCGTTGAAGATGATTCGGGGGTTAAGGACTATGGCTACACCTTC

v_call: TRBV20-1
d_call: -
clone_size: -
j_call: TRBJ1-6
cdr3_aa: CSARDNASPLHF
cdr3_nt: TGCAGTGCTAGAGATAACGCCTCACCCCTCCACTTT

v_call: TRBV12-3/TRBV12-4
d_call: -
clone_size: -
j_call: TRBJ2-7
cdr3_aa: CASRFGRSFDEQYF
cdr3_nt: TGTGCCAGCAGGTTCGGACGGTCATTCGACGAGCAGTACTTC

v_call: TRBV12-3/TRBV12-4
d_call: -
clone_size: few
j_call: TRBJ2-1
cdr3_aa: CASRPDSLDEQFF
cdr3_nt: TGTGCCAGCAGGCCGGACAGCCTGGATGAGCAGTTCTTC

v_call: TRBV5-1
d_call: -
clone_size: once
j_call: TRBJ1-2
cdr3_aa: CASSPGQSVGHGYTF
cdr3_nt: TGCGCCAGCAGCCCCGGACAGAGCGTTGGCCATGGCTACACCTTC

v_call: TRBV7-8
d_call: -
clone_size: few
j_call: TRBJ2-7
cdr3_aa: CASSLAPIGGRGAPYEQYF
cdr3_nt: TGTGCCAGCAGCTTAGCTCCGATAGGGGGGAGGGGAGCCCCCTACGAGCAGTACTTC

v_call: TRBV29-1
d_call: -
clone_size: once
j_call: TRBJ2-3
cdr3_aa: CSVEQGSGNTDTQYF
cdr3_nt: TGCAGCGTTGAACAGGGTAGCGGCAACACAGATACGCAGTATTTT